This TCR beta chain was found in a study of cytomegalovirus exposure and HLA in healthy donors (dated by TCRdb to about 2017). Study-wide context: The roughly 650 repertoires of the first cohort and the 95 to 150 validation repertoires were produced on the same platform, according to a later analysis. In addition to the first cohort of 666 subjects, a separate validation cohort of 120 different subjects was used. The aim of the study was to test whether cataloging public T cell receptors could identify signatures of past pathogen exposure. The study combined high-throughput TCR immunosequencing, statistical association of individual TCRs with disease status, and machine learning to predict cytomegalovirus infection status.

The CDR3 runs 15 residues from the cysteine to the phenylalanine. Of the read, only the CDR3 DNA is kept; its 45 bases are in frame from base 1. From the germline V gene (reference sequence), CDR1 is PRHDT and CDR2 is FYEKMQ. Receptor libraries were prepared by the immunoSEQ multiplex PCR assay. The authors processed their data as follows. A statistical classification framework was developed to diagnose cytomegalovirus status using the catalog of TCR beta chain sequences. The table was pulled from immuneACCESS by TCRdb, which kept in-frame rearrangements only. Such tables lose some clones; where checked, under half of the loss comes from unresolved V genes, and the rest has no known cause. V, J and clone size derive from that table, while D and trimming were established from the DNA sequence. This sample gives more than 140,000 clones in total; roughly nine tenths of them show up just once. The top ten constitute 2.5% to 4% of the sample.

Separate from the roughly 650-subject first cohort, the validation cohort of 95 to 150 subjects was the group to which the donors belonged. Overall results and qualifications from the work: The validation cohort had no HLA typing available for a later analysis, so co-occurrence within that cohort was assessed over all 130 or so repertoires. The authors suggested that the approach could potentially be extended to other disease states and immunological phenotypes. Subsequent analysis determined that TCRs grouped into clusters in the first cohort also showed a tendency toward co-occurrence across the 120 or so validation repertoires, and 94% of cluster scores exceeded 0. A total of 164 TCR beta chains were listed by the study as associated with cytomegalovirus. Most TCR sequences were seen in very few donors, while some public TCRs were found in many individuals. The classifier was reported to diagnose cytomegalovirus status with high specificity and sensitivity in both the original cohort and the validation cohort. In vitro tests confirmed that a few of the cytomegalovirus-associated TCR beta chains recognize cytomegalovirus antigens.

Comment on this clone: Its antigen has not been determined. A read error may produce the germline difference seen at one junction end.

The sequence is built from TRBV13 and TRBJ2-7, with TRBD1 matching 10 junction bases. Input material: PBMCs. This clonotype was sampled from a woman between 18 and 29 years old in good health and CMV-seropositive. The DNA sequence reads TGTGCCAGCAGCCTAGGACAGGGGGGATCCTACGAGCAGTACTTC. This encodes CASSLGQGGSYEQYF.